This T cell receptor (beta chain) was profiled in a study of cytomegalovirus exposure and HLA in healthy donors. As concerns this clone: Its antigen is undetermined.

The table came from immunoSEQ multiplex PCR; TCRdb's copy has only in-frame clones and leaves some out. The sample records some 260,000 clones, roughly 88% being singletons. Notes on the study in general: A list of approximately 160 TCR beta chains associated with cytomegalovirus was given.

This CDR3 has 14 amino acids. Looked up from germline, CDR1 is KGHSH and CDR2 is LQKENI. V was cut by 2 bases and J by 3 bases, with 11 bases left in between. What was sequenced was PBMCs. The V gene is TRBV18, the J gene TRBJ2-7; D gene ambiguous. The TCR was taken from a woman aged 25 to 45 in good health and CMV-seronegative. CDR3 amino acids: CASSPSIDGYEQYF. Written as DNA, the CDR3 is TGTGCCAGCTCACCAAGTATCGACGGCTACGAGCAGTACTTC. Variable domain in full (rest from reference TRBV18 and TRBJ2-7): NAGVMQNPRHLVRRRGQEARLRCSPMKGHSHVYWYRQLPEEGLKFMVYLQKENIIDESGMPKERFSAEFPKEGPSILRIQQVVRGDSAAYFCASSPSIDGYEQYFGPGTRLTVT.